This T cell receptor beta chain was documented in a study of blood T cell repertoires in COVID-19. As for the study in general: Researchers got acute and convalescent COVID-19 samples from the United States, Italy and Spain.

Assay used: immunoSEQ multiplex PCR; TCRdb lists only in-frame clones, some missing. Found here are 300,000 or so clones, roughly 84% of them singletons; the top ten hold roughly 1%. V gave up 4 bases and J gave up 5 bases, with 20 bases separating them. CDR3 length: 17 residues. Germline CDR1 is SEHNR and CDR2 is FQNEAQ (reference sequence). Cohorts were based on clinical histories the participants reported. The study counted Cohort 3 donors as recovered given two negative PCRs, clearance, or symptom resolution. The receptor's source is a woman under 40 who had recovered from COVID-19. V gene TRBV7-9 combines with J gene TRBJ1-4; a possible D gene is TRBD1 (5 bases). The sequenced material came from PBMCs or T cells enriched from blood (not recorded which). DNA of the CDR3: TGTGCCAGCAGCTCATTCCCGGGACTGGCCTTCAATGAAAAACTGTTTTTT. Its translation is CASSSFPGLAFNEKLFF.